These 28 T cell receptor beta chains were all obtained from the same sample, sequenced in a study of Graves' ophthalmopathy and Graves' hyperthyroidism. Researchers took RNA transcripts and amplified TCR beta CDR3 regions from them. RT-PCR with HTBI primers came first, then second-round multiplex PCR. TCRdb redid the calling of the multiplex PCR reads with MiXCR, one entry per CDR3 protein. The sample includes about 500,000 distinct CDR3 sequences, approximately 37% seen only once; the top ten take about 4%. The specimen was peripheral blood or thyroid tissue (not recorded which). Receptor source: an adult man with Graves' hyperthyroidism.

The rearrangement links TRBV19 to TRBJ2-7; 8 nucleotides line up with TRBD1. V was clipped by 3 bases and J by 6 bases; unmatched bases: 10. The CDR3 loop spans 15 amino acids. Germline V gives CDR1 LNHDA, CDR2 SQIVND (reference sequence). CDR3 amino acids: CASSIWTGILGEQYF. The CDR3, as DNA: TGTGCCAGTAGTATTTGGACAGGGATTCTCGGCGAGCAGTACTTC.

J is TRBJ2-5 and V is TRBV12-3 or TRBV12-4; 10 nucleotides line up with TRBD2. The CDR3 spans 16 residues. The V and J ends lost 3 bases and 5 bases, in that order; junction bases with no gene match: 9. CDR3 in amino acids: CASSLAGTSDWETQYF. CDR3 bases: TGTGCCAGCAGTTTGGCCGGGACTAGCGACTGGGAGACCCAGTACTTC.

This clonotype has ten or more counts. The chain couples TRBV29-1 to TRBJ1-4; TRBD1 is a possible D gene (6 bases). CDR1 is SQVTM, CDR2 ANQGSEA, per germline. Between the trimmed V and J ends, which lost 6 bases and 4 bases, there was a span of 12 bases. The CDR3 sequence is 13 residues long. The CDR3 sequence: CSVPGAGNEKLFF. CDR3 bases: TGCAGCGTCCCAGGGGCGGGTAATGAAAAACTGTTTTTT.

There are many counts of this clonotype. V and J are TRBV11-3 and TRBJ1-6, with 9 bases aligning to TRBD1. Looked up from germline, CDR1 is SGHNT and CDR2 is YENEEA. The CDR3 consists of 12 residues. The CDR3 loop is CTRGQGYSPLHF. CDR3 coding DNA: TGTACCCGGGGACAGGGATATTCACCCCTCCACTTT.

This clonotype was counted ten times or more. The J gene is TRBJ1-2, the V gene TRBV7-9, with D possibly TRBD1 on 5 matching bases. Between the trimmed V and J ends, which lost 5 bases and 2 bases, there was a span of 12 bases. CDR3 length equals 14 residues. In germline, CDR1 is SEHNR, CDR2 FQNEAQ (reference sequence). The CDR3 DNA reads TGTGCCAGCAGCCCCGGGGACGGAAACTATGGCTACACCTTC. Translated, it gives CASSPGDGNYGYTF.

Concerning this clonotype itself: A much larger clone differs from this one at a single base, so this may be a read error. J is TRBJ2-2 and V is TRBV7-9, with 8 nucleotides matching TRBD2. The CDR3 has 17 amino acids. Germline-derived CDR1 and CDR2 are SEHNR and FQNEAQ (reference sequence). J was trimmed by 5 bases and V by 4 bases; bases with no gene match: 12. The CDR3 loop reads CASSSRPAGDYTGELFF. For the CDR3, the DNA is TGTGCCAGCAGCTCCAGACCAGCGGGAGATTATACCGGGGAGCTGTTTTTT.

Regarding this clonotype: A much bigger clone sits one base away, suggesting this may be a read error. This rearrangement joins TRBV10-3 to TRBJ1-2, with TRBD1 matching 7 bases. The CDR3 has 15 amino acids. Germline CDR1 reads ENHRY; CDR2 reads SYGVKD. CDR3: CASSTAVGTVYGYTF. The CDR3, as DNA: TGTGCCAGCAGTACCGCCGTAGGGACAGTGTATGGCTACACCTTC.

This clonotype was recorded many times. This chain joins TRBV7-2 and TRBJ1-1, with a weak D call TRBD1 (6 bases). This CDR3 has 14 residues. CDR1 is SGHTA, CDR2 FQGNSA, per germline. The V and J ends lost 1 base and 4 bases respectively, with 10 bases between them. CDR3 DNA: TGTGCCAGCAGCTTAGTTGAGGGGGTCACTGAAGCTTTCTTT. The encoded protein is CASSLVEGVTEAFF.

This clonotype was counted between two and nine times. The chain carries TRBV12-2 and TRBJ1-2. TRBV12-2 is described as a pseudogene. CDR3 length: 12 amino acids. CDR3 in amino acids: CASRLWGSGYTF. The CDR3 DNA is TGTGCAAGTCGCTTATGGGGATCCGGCTACACCTTC.

This clonotype was found many times. This chain uses TRBV29-1 with TRBJ2-2; 9 bases map to TRBD1. There are 14 residues in the CDR3. Germline CDR1 and CDR2: SQVTM and ANQGSEA. V lost 6 bases, J lost 6 bases, and 8 bases stayed unmatched. The DNA for the CDR3 is TGCAGCGTCAGCAACAGGGGGCATTCCGGGGAGCTGTTTTTT. Its protein product is CSVSNRGHSGELFF.

The chain combines TRBV5-8 with TRBJ1-4, with D possibly being TRBD1 (5 bases). The ends were cut back, 6 bases at V and 7 bases at J, with 19 bases in the middle. This CDR3 spans 15 amino acids. Germline assignment: CDR1 SGHTS and CDR2 YDEGEE. The CDR3 here is CASTPPGGGGEKLFF. The CDR3 DNA sequence: TGTGCCAGCACCCCCCCGGGGGGAGGAGGTGAAAAACTGTTTTTT. Variable domain in full (rest from reference TRBV5-8 and TRBJ1-4): EAGVTQSPTHLIKTRGQQATLRCSPISGHTSVYWYQQALGLGLQFLLWYDEGEERNRGNFPPRFSGRQFPNYSSELNVNALELEDSALYLCASTPPGGGGEKLFFGSGTQLSVL.

This clonotype was observed at least ten times. The rearrangement uses TRBV2 and TRBJ1-5; D might be TRBD1 (6 bases). The V gene lost 6 bases and the J gene lost 2 bases, with 20 bases spanning the gap. The CDR3 has 17 amino acids. From germline, CDR1 is SNHLY and CDR2 FYNNEI. CDR3 DNA sequence: TGTGCCAGCAGAGGGAGCGGGGGGCGCTGGGGCAATCAGCCCCAGCATTTT. Its protein is CASRGSGGRWGNQPQHF.

This clonotype was detected ten times or more. V and J are TRBV7-8 and TRBJ2-7; D is possibly TRBD1 (5 bases). Trimming cost V 3 bases and J 6 bases, with 18 bases left between them. The CDR3 runs 15 residues. Germline V gene data show CDR1 as SGHVS and CDR2 as FQNEAQ. This chain's CDR3 is CASSLIQVVFSEQYF. The CDR3 DNA sequence: TGTGCCAGCAGCTTGATACAGGTCGTTTTCTCCGAGCAGTACTTC.

This clonotype occurred once. In nucleotides, the CDR3 is TGTGCCTGGAATTTACAGCTTCTAGCTTCCTATGGCTACACCTTC. Translation gives CAWNLQLLASYGYTF. This chain links TRBV19 with TRBJ1-2; D uncertain. The CDR3 totals 15 residues. Germline V gene sequence: CDR1 LNHDA, CDR2 SQIVND (reference sequence). Trimming shortened V by 11 bases and J by 4 bases, and 23 bases separated the two germline ends.

The chain carries TRBV2 and TRBJ1-2; D perhaps matches TRBD1 (6 bases). V dropped 0 bases and J dropped 4 bases, with 12 bases sitting between them. Per the germline V gene, CDR1 is SNHLY and CDR2 is FYNNEI. The CDR3 runs to 15 residues. As DNA, the CDR3 is TGTGCCAGCAGTGAAGCCAGGGGCGGGGGCTATGGCTACACCTTC. Protein sequence: CASSEARGGGYGYTF.

The chain couples TRBV9 to TRBJ1-1; tentative D call: TRBD1 (5 bases). Germline CDR1 is SGDLS and CDR2 is YYNGEE. There are 13 residues in the CDR3. The ends were cut back, 0 bases at V and 5 bases at J, with 8 bases in the middle. The DNA for the CDR3 is TGTGCCAGCAGCGTAGCGGGGGAAACTGAAGCTTTCTTT. This encodes CASSVAGETEAFF. The full variable domain, completed using reference TRBV9 and TRBJ1-1, is DSGVTQTPKHLITATGQRVTLRCSPRSGDLSVYWYQQSLDQGLQFLIQYYNGEERAKGNILERFSAQQFPDLHSELNLSSLELGDSALYFCASSVAGETEAFFGQGTRLTVV.

The gene calls are TRBV19 and TRBJ1-1; 8 bases align to TRBD1. Germline V CDR1 and CDR2: LNHDA, SQIVND (reference sequence). The CDR3 is made up of 12 amino acids. Trimming cost V 6 bases and J 12 bases; bases outside gene matches: 9. CDR3 nucleotide sequence: TGTGCCAGTAGCCCAGGGGGCGCGATGACTTTCTTT. Its protein product is CASSPGGAMTFF. Using reference TRBV19 and TRBJ1-1 for the parts outside the CDR3, the full variable domain is DGGITQSPKYLFRKEGQNVTLSCEQNLNHDAMYWYRQDPGQGLRLIYYSQIVNDFQKGDIAEGYSVSREKKESFPLTVTSAQKNPTAFYLCASSPGGAMTFFGQGTRLTVV.

The J gene is TRBJ1-4, the V gene TRBV2, with D tentatively TRBD1 (5 bases). CDR1 SNHLY and CDR2 FYNNEI come from the germline V gene. Trimming removed 6 bases from V and 12 bases from J, with 20 bases in between. The CDR3 is made up of 14 amino acids. The CDR3 bases are TGTGCCAGCAGCACAGGCGGGGCCCTAGTACAACTGTTTTTT. Its protein is CASSTGGALVQLFF.

The J gene is TRBJ2-6, the V gene TRBV3-1; maybe TRBD1 (5 bases). Germline values: CDR1 LGHDT, CDR2 YNNKEL (reference sequence). Trimming stripped 6 bases from V and 17 bases from J, with 8 bases between. The CDR3 sequence is 9 residues long. In DNA, the CDR3 is TGTGCCAGCAGGTCGACAGTGACTTTC. This codes for CASRSTVTF.

This clonotype was seen many times. The genes are TRBV5-1 and TRBJ1-5; perhaps TRBD1 as D (6 bases). This CDR3 is 14 amino acids long. Looked up from germline, CDR1 is SGHRS and CDR2 is YFSETQ. V shed 0 bases and J shed 3 bases, with 7 bases lying between them. For the CDR3, the DNA is TGCGCCAGCAGCTTGGAGGGGGTCAATCAGCCCCAGCATTTT. It codes for CASSLEGVNQPQHF. The whole variable domain, remainder taken from reference TRBV5-1 and TRBJ1-5, is KAGVTQTPRYLIKTRGQQVTLSCSPISGHRSVSWYQQTPGQGLQFLFEYFSETQRNKGNFPGRFSGRQFSNSRSEMNVSTLELGDSALYLCASSLEGVNQPQHFGDGTRLSIL.

The table lists this clonotype with a few counts. This chain links TRBV28 with TRBJ2-5; D gene uncertain. CDR3 length: 17 residues. V was cut by 5 bases and J by 5 bases, with 24 bases left in between. Germline V gives CDR1 MDHEN, CDR2 SYDVKM. The CDR3 spells CASSHPSTPVVWETQYF. CDR3 nucleotides: TGTGCCAGCAGTCACCCCTCGACCCCGGTGGTTTGGGAGACCCAGTACTTC.

This clonotype was detected ten times or more. The rearrangement links TRBV20-1 to TRBJ1-6; 8 bases agree with TRBD1. The CDR3 length is 14 residues. V lost 5 bases, J lost 1 base, and 1 base stayed unmatched. Per the germline V gene, CDR1 is DFQATT and CDR2 is SNEGSKA (reference sequence). The CDR3 reads CSAWTGSYNSPLHF. The CDR3 nucleotides are TGCAGTGCTTGGACAGGGTCCTATAATTCACCCCTCCACTTT.

A word on this clonotype: An end of the junction does not agree with germline; a read error may underlie this. The rearrangement links TRBV5-1 to TRBJ2-7, with unresolved D. CDR1 is SGHRS and CDR2 is YFSETQ in the germline V gene. The CDR3 is 10 amino acids. CDR3: CASSLRDQDF. CDR3 nucleotide sequence: TGCGCCAGCAGCTTGCGCGATCAGGACTTC.

This clonotype turned up a few times. The chain employs TRBV15 and TRBJ2-3; perhaps TRBD1 as D (6 bases). This CDR3 is 16 amino acids long. Between the trimmed V and J ends, which lost 3 bases and 2 bases, there was a span of 15 bases. CDR1 and CDR2 from the germline V gene are LNHNV and YYDKDF (reference sequence). The CDR3 nucleotides read TGTGCCACCAGCAGTGGGGATGGGACACCCACAGATACGCAGTATTTT. Protein sequence: CATSSGDGTPTDTQYF.

This clonotype was counted many times. The chain links TRBV7-6 to TRBJ2-7; TRBD1 matches at 7 bases. This CDR3 contains 15 residues. CDR1 and CDR2 (germline): SGHVS, FNYEAQ. Trimming at V came to 0 bases and at J to 2 bases, leaving 4 bases not matched to a gene. CDR3 bases: TGTGCCAGCAGCTTAGCCCCTGGGACAGCCTACGAGCAGTACTTC. Translating gives CASSLAPGTAYEQYF.

Regarding this clonotype: A much larger clone is a single base away; this may be a read error. This likely comes from a read error, as the CDR3 has no conserved phenylalanine or tryptophan at its end. The V call is TRBV27, the J call TRBJ2-7; D is ambiguous. Germline CDR1 and CDR2: MNHEY and SMNVEV (reference sequence). With 5 bases removed from V and 3 bases from J, the gap between germline ends came to 14 bases. The CDR3 loop spans 14 amino acids. In DNA form, the CDR3 reads TGTGCCAGCAGTCTTTCACACCTCGTCTACGAGCAGTACCTC. This codes for CASSLSHLVYEQYL.

The chain uses TRBV14 and TRBJ1-1; a possible D gene is TRBD1 (5 bases). V was cut by 0 bases and J by 10 bases, with 18 bases left in between. CDR3 size: 15 residues. Looked up from germline, CDR1 is SGHDN and CDR2 is FVKESK. Written as DNA, the CDR3 is TGTGCCAGCAGCCAAGATTACGGAGGGGCGCCGGGAGCTTTCTTT. Its protein is CASSQDYGGAPGAFF.

This clonotype has a count of ten or more. This chain uses TRBV7-8 with TRBJ1-4, with a weak D call TRBD1 (5 bases). V lost 1 base and J lost 7, with 13 bases in between. This CDR3 has 15 amino acids. CDR1 is SGHVS and CDR2 is FQNEAQ in the germline V gene. DNA for the CDR3: TGTGCCAGCAGCTTAGATAGGGGATTGAGTGAAAAACTGTTTTTT. Residues: CASSLDRGLSEKLFF. Variable domain in full (rest from reference TRBV7-8 and TRBJ1-4): GAGVSQSPRYKVAKRGQDVALRCDPISGHVSLFWYQQALGQGPEFLTYFQNEAQLDKSGLPSDRFFAERPEGSVSTLKIQRTQQEDSAVYLCASSLDRGLSEKLFFGSGTQLSVL.